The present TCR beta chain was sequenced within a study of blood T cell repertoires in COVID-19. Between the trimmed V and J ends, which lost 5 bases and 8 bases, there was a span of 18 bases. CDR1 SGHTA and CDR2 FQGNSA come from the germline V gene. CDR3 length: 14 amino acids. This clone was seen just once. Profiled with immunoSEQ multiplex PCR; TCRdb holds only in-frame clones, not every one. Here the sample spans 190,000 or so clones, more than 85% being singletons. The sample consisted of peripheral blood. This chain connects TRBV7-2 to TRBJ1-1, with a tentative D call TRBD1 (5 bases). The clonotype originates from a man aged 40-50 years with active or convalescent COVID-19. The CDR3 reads CASSLSGTTGEAFF. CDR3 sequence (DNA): TGTGCCAGCAGCCTCTCCGGGACTACGGGGGAAGCTTTCTTT. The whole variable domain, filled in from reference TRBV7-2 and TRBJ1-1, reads GAGVSQSPSNKVTEKGKDVELRCDPISGHTALYWYRQSLGQGLEFLIYFQGNSAPDKSGLPSDRFSAERTGGSVSTLTIQRTQQEDSAVYLCASSLSGTTGEAFFGQGTRLTVV.